The clone carrying this T cell receptor beta chain was recorded only once. Its antigen is undetermined. Germline CDR1 reads SGHDT; CDR2 reads YYEEEE. This CDR3 is built from 15 residues. The trim removed 7 bases at V and 8 bases at J, leaving 13 bases unmatched. As part of library construction, unique molecular identifiers were attached to individual cDNA molecules. TCRdb independently ran MiXCR on the 5' RACE reads; one entry per CDR3 protein. This sample has around 44,000 distinct CDR3 sequences; roughly 9.8% occur once, and the top ten carry roughly 8.7%. These data originate in a study of early T cells in non-severe SARS-CoV-2 infection. In the study overall: Sequencing was performed on bulk RNA from unsorted whole blood, leaving chains unpaired. Findings of the study overall: Anti-spike CD8 responses were favored by VDJdb matching, which missed private and CD4 specificities.

This chain links TRBV5-6 with TRBJ2-1, with 9 bases lining up with TRBD2. The receptor comes from an adult who was a healthcare worker with PCR-confirmed SARS-CoV-2 infection or an uninfected control (not recorded which). Sequencing was done on a sample of whole blood. For the CDR3, the DNA is TGTGCCAGCTGCTCCTTAGCGGGAGATTTGCATGAGCAGTTCTTC. Protein sequence: CASCSLAGDLHEQFF.